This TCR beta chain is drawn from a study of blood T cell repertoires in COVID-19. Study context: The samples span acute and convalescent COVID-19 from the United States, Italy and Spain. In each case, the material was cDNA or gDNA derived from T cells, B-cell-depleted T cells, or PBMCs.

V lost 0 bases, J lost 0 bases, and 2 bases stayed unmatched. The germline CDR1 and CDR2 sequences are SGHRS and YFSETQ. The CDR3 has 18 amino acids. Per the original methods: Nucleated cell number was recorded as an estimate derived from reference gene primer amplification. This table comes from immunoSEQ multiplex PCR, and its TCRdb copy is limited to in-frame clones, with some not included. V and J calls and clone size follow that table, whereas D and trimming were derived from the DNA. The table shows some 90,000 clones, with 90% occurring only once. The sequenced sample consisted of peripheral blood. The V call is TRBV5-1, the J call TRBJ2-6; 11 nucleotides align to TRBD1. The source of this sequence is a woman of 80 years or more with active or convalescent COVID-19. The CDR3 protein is CASSLAGQGASGANVLTF. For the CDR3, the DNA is TGCGCCAGCAGCTTGGCAGGACAGGGGGCCTCTGGGGCCAACGTCCTGACTTTC.